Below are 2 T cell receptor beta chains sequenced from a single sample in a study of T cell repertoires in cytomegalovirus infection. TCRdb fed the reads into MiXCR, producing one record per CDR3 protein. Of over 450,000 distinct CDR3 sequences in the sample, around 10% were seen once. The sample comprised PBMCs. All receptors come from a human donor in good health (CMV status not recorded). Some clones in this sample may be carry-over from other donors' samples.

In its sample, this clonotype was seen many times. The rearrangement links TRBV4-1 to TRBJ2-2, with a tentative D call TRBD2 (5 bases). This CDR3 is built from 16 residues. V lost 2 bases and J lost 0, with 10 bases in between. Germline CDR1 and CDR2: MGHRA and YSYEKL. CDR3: CASSQLTTSNTGELFF. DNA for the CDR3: TGCGCCAGCAGCCAACTGACTACGTCGAACACCGGGGAGCTGTTTTTT.

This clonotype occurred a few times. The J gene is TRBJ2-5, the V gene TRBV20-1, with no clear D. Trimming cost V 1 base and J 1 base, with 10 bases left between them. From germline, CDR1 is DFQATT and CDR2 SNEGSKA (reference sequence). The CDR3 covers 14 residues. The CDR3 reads CSARAQDGQETQYF. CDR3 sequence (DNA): TGCAGTGCTAGAGCCCAGGACGGCCAAGAGACCCAGTACTTC.